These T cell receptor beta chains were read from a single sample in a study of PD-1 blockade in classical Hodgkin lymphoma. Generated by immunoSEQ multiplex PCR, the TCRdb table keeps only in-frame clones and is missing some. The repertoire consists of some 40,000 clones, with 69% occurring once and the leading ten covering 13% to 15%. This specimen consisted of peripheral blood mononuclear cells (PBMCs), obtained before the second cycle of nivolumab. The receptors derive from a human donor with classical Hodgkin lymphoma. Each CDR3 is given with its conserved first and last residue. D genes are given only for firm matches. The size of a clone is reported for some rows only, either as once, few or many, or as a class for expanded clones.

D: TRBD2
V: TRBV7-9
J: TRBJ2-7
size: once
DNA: TGTGCCAGCAGCTTTTGGGAGGGCTCCTACGAGCAGTACTTC
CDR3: CASSFWEGSYEQYF

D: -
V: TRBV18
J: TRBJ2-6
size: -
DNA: TGTGCCAGCTCACCGCCCCGTGTCCGTGGGGCCAACGTCCTGACTTTC
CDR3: CASSPPRVRGANVLTF

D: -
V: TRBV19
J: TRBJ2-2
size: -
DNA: TGTGCCAGTAGTAACCACGCCCGGGCCGGGGAGCTGTTTTTT
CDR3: CASSNHARAGELFF

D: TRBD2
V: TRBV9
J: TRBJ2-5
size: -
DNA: TGTGCCAGCAGCGTAGGAGGGCTAGCGGTACAAGAGACCCAGTACTTC
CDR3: CASSVGGLAVQETQYF

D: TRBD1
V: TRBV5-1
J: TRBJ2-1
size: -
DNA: TGCGCCAGCAGCACGACAGGGGGTTCTAATGAGCAGTTCTTC
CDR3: CASSTTGGSNEQFF

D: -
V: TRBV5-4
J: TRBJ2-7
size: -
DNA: TGTGCCAGCAGCTTGGGGCAGCTTCCCTACGAGCAGTACTTC
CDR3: CASSLGQLPYEQYF

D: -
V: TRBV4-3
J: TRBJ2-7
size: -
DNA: TGCGCCAGCAGCCTCTCATTTTCCGGTTCATACGAGCAGTACTTC
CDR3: CASSLSFSGSYEQYF

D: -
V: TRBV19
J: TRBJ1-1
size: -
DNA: TGTGCCAGTAGTATGGGGGGCGGACTGAACACTGAAGCTTTCTTT
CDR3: CASSMGGGLNTEAFF

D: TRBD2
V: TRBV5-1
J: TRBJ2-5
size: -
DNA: TGCGCCAGCAGCTTGGTGGCGGGAGGTACACAAGAGACCCAGTACTTC
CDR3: CASSLVAGGTQETQYF

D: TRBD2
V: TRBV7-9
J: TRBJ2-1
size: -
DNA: TGTGCCAGCAGCTTCATAGCGGGAGTGGTAGATGAGCAGTTCTTC
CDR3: CASSFIAGVVDEQFF

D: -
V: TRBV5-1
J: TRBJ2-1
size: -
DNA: TGCGCCAGCAGCCGAGGCATGTATCTAGGGAATGAGCAGTTCTTC
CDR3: CASSRGMYLGNEQFF

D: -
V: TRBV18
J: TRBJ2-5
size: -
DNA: TGTGCCAGCTCATCGGGGGGACAGTACCAAGAGACCCAGTACTTC
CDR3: CASSSGGQYQETQYF

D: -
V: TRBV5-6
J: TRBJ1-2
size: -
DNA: TGTGCCAGCAGCCCAAGGGGAGTCTATGGCTACACCTTC
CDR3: CASSPRGVYGYTF

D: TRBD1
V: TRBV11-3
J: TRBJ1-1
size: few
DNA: TGTGCCAGCAGCGAAGGGACAGGGGTAAGCACTGAAGCTTTCTTT
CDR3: CASSEGTGVSTEAFF

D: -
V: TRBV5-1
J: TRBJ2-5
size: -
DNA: TGCGCCAGCAACAGAGGACAAGGAGAGACCCAGTACTTC
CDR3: CASNRGQGETQYF

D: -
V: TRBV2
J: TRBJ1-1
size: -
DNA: TGTGCCAGCACCCCGGCAGGTCGTCTTTTTCTGAACACTGAAGCTTTCTTT
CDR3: CASTPAGRLFLNTEAFF

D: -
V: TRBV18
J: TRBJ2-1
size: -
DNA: TGTGCCAGCTCACCACCTGTGACAGGGACTATCTACAATGAGCAGTTCTTC
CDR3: CASSPPVTGTIYNEQFF

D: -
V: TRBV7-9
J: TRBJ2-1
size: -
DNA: TGTGCCAGCAGCTACATCCGTTTAAATGAGCAGTTCTTC
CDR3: CASSYIRLNEQFF

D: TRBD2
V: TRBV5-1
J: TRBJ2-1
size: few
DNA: TGCGCCAGCAGCTTGGTTGCGGGAGGGCGGGATGAGCAGTTCTTC
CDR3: CASSLVAGGRDEQFF

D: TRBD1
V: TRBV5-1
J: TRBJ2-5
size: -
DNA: TGCGCCACCACCAGGGGACAGGGTTTTCAAGAGACCCAGTACTTC
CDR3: CATTRGQGFQETQYF

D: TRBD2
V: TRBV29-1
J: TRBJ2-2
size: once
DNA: TGCAGCGCCCGGAGCGGGGCCCGAAACGCCGGGGAGCTGTTTTTT
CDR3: CSARSGARNAGELFF

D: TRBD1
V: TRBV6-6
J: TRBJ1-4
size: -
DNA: TGTGCCAGCAGAACAGGGGGGGAAAAACTGTTTTTT
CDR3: CASRTGGEKLFF

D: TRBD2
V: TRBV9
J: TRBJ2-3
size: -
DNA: TGTGCCAGCAGCTCCTTGGGGACTAGCGTCACAGATACGCAGTATTTT
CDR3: CASSSLGTSVTDTQYF

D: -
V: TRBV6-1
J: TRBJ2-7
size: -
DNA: TGTGCCAGCGCAACCATGACCGAATCCTACGAGCAGTACTTC
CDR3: CASATMTESYEQYF

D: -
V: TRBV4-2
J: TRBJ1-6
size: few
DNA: TGTGCCAGCAGCCAAGATAATAATCGGGCCGATTCACCCCTCCACTTT
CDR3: CASSQDNNRADSPLHF

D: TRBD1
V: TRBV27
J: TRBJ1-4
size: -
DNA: TGTGCCAGCGGACAGGGAGGTCATTATGAAAAACTGTTTTTT
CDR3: CASGQGGHYEKLFF

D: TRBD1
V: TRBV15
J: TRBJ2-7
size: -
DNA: TGTGCCACCAGCAGAGATCCAGGGGGCGCATTAAACGAGCAGTACTTC
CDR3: CATSRDPGGALNEQYF

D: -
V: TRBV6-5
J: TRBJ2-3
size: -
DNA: TGTGCCAGCAGTCTCCACGAGGGACAAAGGCAGTATTTT
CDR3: CASSLHEGQRQYF

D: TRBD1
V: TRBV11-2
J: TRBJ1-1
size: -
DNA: TGTGCCAGCATCAGGGGGGGTGAAGCTTTCTTT
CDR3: CASIRGGEAFF

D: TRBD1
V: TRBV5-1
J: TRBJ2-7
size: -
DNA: TGCGCCAGCAGCCTGAGGACAGGGGGCTACGGCGAGCAGTACTTC
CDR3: CASSLRTGGYGEQYF

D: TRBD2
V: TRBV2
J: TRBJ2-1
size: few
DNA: TGTGCCAGCACTCCGACTAGCGGGGGATTCTACAATGAGCAGTTCTTC
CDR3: CASTPTSGGFYNEQFF

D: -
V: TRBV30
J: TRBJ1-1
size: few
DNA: TGTGCCTGGAGTGTACTATCGAGTGAAGCTTTCTTT
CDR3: CAWSVLSSEAFF

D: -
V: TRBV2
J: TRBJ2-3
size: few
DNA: TGTGCCAGCAGTGAAGCGCTACCCAGGGGAGATACGCAGTATTTT
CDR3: CASSEALPRGDTQYF

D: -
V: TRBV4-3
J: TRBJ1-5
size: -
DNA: TGCGCCAGCAGCCAAGGTCAAGGCCAGCCCCAGCATTTT
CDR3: CASSQGQGQPQHF

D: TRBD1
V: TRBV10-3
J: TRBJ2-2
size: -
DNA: TGTGCCATCAGTGGGACAGGCACCGGGGAGCTGTTTTTT
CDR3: CAISGTGTGELFF

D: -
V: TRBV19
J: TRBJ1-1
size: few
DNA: TGTGCCAGTAGTATGTACGCTGCGGGGCACACTGAAGCTTTCTTT
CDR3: CASSMYAAGHTEAFF